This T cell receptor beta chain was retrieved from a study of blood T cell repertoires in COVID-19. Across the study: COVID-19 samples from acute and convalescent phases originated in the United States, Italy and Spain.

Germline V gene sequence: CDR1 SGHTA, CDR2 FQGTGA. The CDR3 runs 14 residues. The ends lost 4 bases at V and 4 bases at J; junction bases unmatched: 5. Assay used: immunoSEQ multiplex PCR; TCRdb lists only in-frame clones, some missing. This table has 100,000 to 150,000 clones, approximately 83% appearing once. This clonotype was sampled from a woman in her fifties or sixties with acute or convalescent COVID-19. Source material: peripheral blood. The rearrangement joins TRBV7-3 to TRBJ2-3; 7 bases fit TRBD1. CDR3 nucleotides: TGTGCCAGCAGCTCGACAGGGAGTGCAGATACGCAGTATTTT. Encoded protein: CASSSTGSADTQYF.